A single sample is the source of the 23 T cell receptor beta chains below, sequenced in a study of control samples from healthy donors and cancer patients. Sequencing was performed with immunoSEQ multiplex PCR; in TCRdb, only in-frame clones are kept and a portion is missing. The data show around 94,000 clones, about 90% seen once. Source material: blood. The receptor source for this set is a woman in her late teens or twenties in good health.

In DNA, the CDR3 is TGCGCCAGCAGCCAGGGACTCGGACAAGAGACCCAGTACTTC. Amino acid sequence: CASSQGLGQETQYF. The J gene is TRBJ2-5, the V gene TRBV4-1; maybe TRBD2 (6 bases). The CDR3 consists of 14 residues. Trimming removed 3 bases from V and 2 bases from J, with 10 bases in between. Looked up from germline, CDR1 is MGHRA and CDR2 is YSYEKL.

The rearrangement links TRBV7-6 to TRBJ2-1; the D call may be TRBD1 or TRBD2 (6 bases each). V was trimmed by 0 bases and J by 4 bases, leaving 13 bases between them. Germline V gene lookup returns CDR1 SGHVS and CDR2 FNYEAQ. The CDR3 covers 16 residues. CDR3 nucleotide sequence: TGTGCCAGCAGCTTAGCAGGGGGACTTGAATACAATGAGCAGTTCTTC. Protein product: CASSLAGGLEYNEQFF.

This chain joins TRBV5-4 and TRBJ2-2; 11 bases agree with TRBD2. Trimming cost V 4 bases and J 2 bases; bases outside gene matches: 7. Germline lookup yields CDR1 SGHNT and CDR2 YYREEE (reference sequence). There are 17 residues in the CDR3. The CDR3 DNA reads as TGTGCCAGCAGCCCCAGACTAGCGGGGATAAACACCGGGGAGCTGTTTTTT. Translated: CASSPRLAGINTGELFF.

V and J are TRBV6-5 and TRBJ2-4; D gene unclear. Trimming removed 5 bases at V and 1 base at J, with 6 bases between. The CDR3 extends over 13 amino acids. Germline V CDR1 and CDR2: MNHEY, SVGAGI. CDR3 in DNA: TGTGCCAGCAGTCCCCCCGCCAAAAACATTCAGTACTTC. It is translated as CASSPPAKNIQYF.

The chain joins TRBV12-3 or TRBV12-4 to TRBJ2-7, with D hard to call. The CDR3 length is 11 residues. Trimming removed 3 bases at V and 3 bases at J, with 3 bases between. The CDR3 bases are TGTGCCAGCAGTTTTGGCTACGAGCAGTACTTC. Amino acids: CASSFGYEQYF.

V usage is TRBV6-4 and J usage is TRBJ2-1; 7 nucleotides match TRBD2. This CDR3 spans 14 amino acids. After removal of 2 bases from V and 3 bases from J, the junction contained 1 base not matched to a gene. Per germline, CDR1 MRHNA and CDR2 SNTAGT. Written as DNA, the CDR3 is TGTGCCAGCAGTGACGGACTAGACTACAATGAGCAGTTCTTC. It translates to CASSDGLDYNEQFF.

The J gene is TRBJ2-7, the V gene TRBV10-2; 10 bases are shared with TRBD2. CDR1 is WSHSY and CDR2 is SAAADI in the germline V gene. Unmatched junction bases numbered 4, after V lost 7 bases and J lost 4 bases. There are 13 residues in the CDR3. The CDR3 reads CASTRTSGYEQYF. In DNA, the CDR3 is TGCGCCAGCACGAGGACTAGCGGATACGAGCAGTACTTC.

J is TRBJ1-1 and V is TRBV21-1; TRBD1, the table's D call, lacks a check against the DNA. TRBV21-1 is a recognized pseudogene. The CDR3 covers 15 residues. CDR3: CASSRRGMGGTEAFF. As DNA, the CDR3 is TGTGCCAGCAGCCGCAGGGGAATGGGTGGCACTGAAGCTTTCTTT.

The rearrangement uses TRBV24-1 and TRBJ2-5; weak D call: TRBD2 (6 bases). Per germline, CDR1 KGHDR and CDR2 SFDVKD. This CDR3 has 14 residues. Between the trimmed V and J ends, which lost 5 bases and 4 bases, there was a span of 13 bases. The CDR3 bases are TGTGCCACCAGTGGTGAGCGGGCCCGAGAGACCCAGTACTTC. Protein sequence: CATSGERARETQYF.

The chain couples TRBV11-3 to TRBJ1-2, with D possibly TRBD1 on 5 matching bases. The CDR3 has 15 amino acids. Per the germline V gene, CDR1 is SGHNT and CDR2 is YENEEA. V dropped 1 base and J dropped 0 bases, with 9 bases sitting between them. The CDR3 DNA is TGTGCCAGCAGCTTAGGATCGACAGCTAACTATGGCTACACCTTC. Translation: CASSLGSTANYGYTF.

In DNA form, the CDR3 reads TGTGCCAGTAGTACCGAGCTAAGGGCCAACGTCCTGACTTTC. Translation gives CASSTELRANVLTF. This chain joins TRBV19 and TRBJ2-6; no firm D call. From germline, CDR1 is LNHDA and CDR2 SQIVND (reference sequence). With 4 bases removed from V and 5 bases from J, the gap between germline ends came to 9 bases. This CDR3 spans 14 amino acids.

V and J are TRBV9 and TRBJ1-2; D remains ambiguous. The germline gives CDR1 SGDLS, CDR2 YYNGEE. V was clipped by 3 bases and J by 1 base, with 7 bases between them. This CDR3 region has 13 residues. The CDR3 bases are TGTGCCAGCAGCGCCGGGATTAACTATGGCTACACCTTC. Translating it yields CASSAGINYGYTF.

The chain carries TRBV19 and TRBJ2-1; D is undetermined. V dropped 5 bases and J dropped 0 bases, with 11 bases sitting between them. Germline V gene data show CDR1 as LNHDA and CDR2 as SQIVND (reference sequence). This CDR3 comprises 15 residues. CDR3 protein: CASSPPISSYNEQFF. The CDR3 nucleotides read TGTGCCAGTAGTCCCCCGATTAGCTCCTACAATGAGCAGTTCTTC. The whole variable domain, remainder taken from reference TRBV19 and TRBJ2-1, is DGGITQSPKYLFRKEGQNVTLSCEQNLNHDAMYWYRQDPGQGLRLIYYSQIVNDFQKGDIAEGYSVSREKKESFPLTVTSAQKNPTAFYLCASSPPISSYNEQFFGPGTRLTVL.

This CDR3 is CASSIVGESNQPQHF. DNA of the CDR3: TGTGCCAGTAGTATAGTAGGGGAAAGCAATCAGCCCCAGCATTTT. The chain uses TRBV19 and TRBJ1-5; D possibly corresponds to TRBD1 (5 bases). This CDR3 is 15 amino acids long. In germline, CDR1 is LNHDA, CDR2 SQIVND (reference sequence). The V end lost 1 base, the J end lost 1 base, and 8 bases lay between the germline ends. The full variable domain, its missing parts supplied by reference TRBV19 and TRBJ1-5, is DGGITQSPKYLFRKEGQNVTLSCEQNLNHDAMYWYRQDPGQGLRLIYYSQIVNDFQKGDIAEGYSVSREKKESFPLTVTSAQKNPTAFYLCASSIVGESNQPQHFGDGTRLSIL.

The chain employs TRBV3-1 (or the pseudogene TRBV3-2) and TRBJ1-5; TRBD1 agrees at 9 bases. CDR1 is LGHDT and CDR2 is YNNKEL in the germline V gene (reference sequence). The CDR3 spans 15 residues. Unmatched junction bases numbered 8, after V lost 4 bases and J lost 7 bases. The CDR3, as DNA: TGTGCCAGCAGCCCCACAGGGGGCACGGGGCAGCCCCAGCATTTT. This translates into CASSPTGGTGQPQHF.

The chain uses TRBV5-1 and TRBJ1-1; perhaps TRBD1 as D (6 bases). Trimming removed 4 bases from V and 7 bases from J, with 17 bases in between. This CDR3 contains 14 residues. Germline values: CDR1 SGHRS, CDR2 YFSETQ. CDR3 sequence: CASSPDMGHREAFF. The CDR3 DNA is TGCGCCAGCAGCCCGGACATGGGACACCGTGAAGCTTTCTTT.

The chain carries TRBV5-4 and TRBJ2-5, with a weak D call TRBD1 (5 bases). This CDR3 has 15 residues. Germline V CDR1 and CDR2: SGHNT, YYREEE (reference sequence). The V end lost 0 bases, the J end lost 4 bases, and 13 bases lay between the germline ends. CDR3 DNA: TGTGCCAGCAGCTTGGCCCAGGGAAGGTCAGAGACCCAGTACTTC. This encodes CASSLAQGRSETQYF.

The chain combines TRBV30 with TRBJ1-1; D remains unclear. The CDR3 totals 13 residues. Germline loops: CDR1 GTSNPN, CDR2 SVGIG (reference sequence). Trimming took off 2 bases at V and 0 bases at J, with 7 bases between the two ends. Here the CDR3 DNA reads TGTGCCTGGAGTCCTACATTGAACACTGAAGCTTTCTTT. Protein: CAWSPTLNTEAFF.

This rearrangement joins TRBV3-1 (or the pseudogene TRBV3-2) to TRBJ1-1, with a possible D match to TRBD1 (5 bases). This CDR3 contains 14 residues. Trimming pared 1 base from V and 3 bases from J, leaving 9 bases between. Germline V lookup: CDR1 LGHDT, CDR2 YNNKEL (reference sequence). DNA for the CDR3: TGTGCCAGCAGCCAAGCCATCAGGGACACTGAAGCTTTCTTT. Its translation is CASSQAIRDTEAFF.

V and J are TRBV6-5 and TRBJ2-7; 8 bases match TRBD2. Trimming removed 8 bases from V and 3 bases from J; junction bases left unmatched: 3. There are 12 residues in the CDR3. Germline V gives CDR1 MNHEY, CDR2 SVGAGI. CDR3 amino acids: CASQTSGYEQYF. Written as DNA, the CDR3 is TGTGCCAGCCAAACTAGCGGCTACGAGCAGTACTTC.

The rearrangement uses TRBV6-5 and TRBJ1-5, with unresolved D. V was cut by 4 bases and J by 4 bases, with 14 bases left in between. Germline lookup yields CDR1 MNHEY and CDR2 SVGAGI. The CDR3 covers 15 residues. CDR3 in amino acids: CASSLATDGNQPQHF. The CDR3 region has the DNA TGTGCCAGCAGTTTGGCGACGGATGGGAATCAGCCCCAGCATTTT.

The chain carries TRBV2 and TRBJ2-5; D is undetermined. V was cut by 6 bases and J by 4 bases, with 18 bases left in between. The germline CDR1 and CDR2 sequences are SNHLY and FYNNEI. This CDR3 comprises 15 residues. CDR3 DNA: TGTGCCAGCAGGGCCGGGCCCCGGAAGGGAGAGACCCAGTACTTC. Translated: CASRAGPRKGETQYF.

The V and J genes are TRBV14 and TRBJ1-2; tentative D call: TRBD1 (5 bases). Germline CDR1 SGHDN, CDR2 FVKESK. Trimming pared 2 bases from V and 8 bases from J, leaving 21 bases between. The CDR3 is made up of 16 amino acids. The CDR3 protein is CASSQSPTGRGEGYTF. For the CDR3, the DNA is TGTGCCAGCAGCCAATCTCCGACCGGGAGAGGGGAAGGCTACACCTTC.